The clone carrying this T cell receptor beta chain was found many times. Its specificity is unknown. This sample is drawn from a study of T cells after posttransplantation cyclophosphamide. Study-level results: After PTCy, TRB diversity resembled that of CNI/methotrexate controls. Donor CD8+ memory clones often dominated recipient blood repertoires at later times.

This CDR3 contains 13 residues. CDR1 is LGHNA and CDR2 is YNFKEQ in the germline V gene. With V trimmed by 4 bases and J by 7 bases, 6 bases remained unmatched. Data came from immunoSEQ multiplex PCR; TCRdb stores just in-frame clones and leaves some out. Singletons are absent from the sample, which has tens of thousands of clones. The chain is built from TRBV4-2 and TRBJ2-7; 8 bases match TRBD1. Sequencing was performed on PBMCs. This sequence originates from a woman aged 60 to 75 in good health, CMV-negative, and a related stem cell transplant donor. CDR3 region: CASSPQGVGEQYF. The CDR3 region has the DNA TGTGCCAGCAGCCCACAGGGGGTGGGGGAGCAGTACTTC.